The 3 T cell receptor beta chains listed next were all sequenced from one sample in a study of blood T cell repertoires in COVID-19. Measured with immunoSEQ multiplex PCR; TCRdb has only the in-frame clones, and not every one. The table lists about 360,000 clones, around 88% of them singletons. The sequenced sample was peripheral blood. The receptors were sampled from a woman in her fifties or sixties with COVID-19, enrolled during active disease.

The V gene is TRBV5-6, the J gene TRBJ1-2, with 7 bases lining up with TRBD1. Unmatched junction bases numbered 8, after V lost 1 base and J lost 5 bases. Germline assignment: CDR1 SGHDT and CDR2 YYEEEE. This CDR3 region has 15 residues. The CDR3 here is CASSLWDREGYGYTF. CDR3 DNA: TGTGCCAGCAGCTTGTGGGACAGAGAGGGGTATGGCTACACCTTC.

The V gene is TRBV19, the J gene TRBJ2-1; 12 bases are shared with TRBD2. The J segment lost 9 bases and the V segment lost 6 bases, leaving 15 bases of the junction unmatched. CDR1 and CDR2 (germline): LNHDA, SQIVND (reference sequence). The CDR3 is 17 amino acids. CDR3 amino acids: CASSLGFGTSGSGEQFF. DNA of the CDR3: TGTGCCAGTAGCCTAGGGTTCGGGACTAGCGGGTCGGGTGAGCAGTTCTTC.

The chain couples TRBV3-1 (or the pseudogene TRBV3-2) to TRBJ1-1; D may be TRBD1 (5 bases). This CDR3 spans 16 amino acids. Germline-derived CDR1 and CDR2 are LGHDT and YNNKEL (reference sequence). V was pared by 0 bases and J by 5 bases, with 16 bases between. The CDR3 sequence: CASSQDVFLGVTEAFF. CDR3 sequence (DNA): TGTGCCAGCAGCCAAGACGTTTTCCTAGGGGTAACTGAAGCTTTCTTT.